This T cell receptor beta chain was profiled in a study of T cells in tumors after PD-1 blockade (dated by TCRdb to about 2019). Broadly, across the study: Exclusion criteria were prior checkpoint blockade, use of systemic immunosuppressants, or recent radiotherapy or other anti-cancer therapy within 4 weeks. Patients were treated with either pembrolizumab 200 mg every 3 weeks or cemiplimab 350 mg every 2 weeks. A subset of patients also received ongoing daily vismodegib 150 mg during anti-PD-1 treatment. An average of about 110,000 TCR templates (range about 21,000-257,772) and 35,000 to 45,000 unique clonotypes was obtained for peripheral blood samples. Paired single-cell RNA and TCR sequencing was performed on site-matched tumors from BCC or SCC patients before and after anti-PD-1 therapy. To compare clonotypes in blood versus tumor, bulk TCR sequencing was run on 10 to 11 peripheral blood samples drawn from a few patients. RECIST version 1.1 was the standard used to evaluate clinical response. The full study reports these points: About two fifths of the TCR clonotypes from tumors also showed up in blood, and some novel exhausted tumor clones were present in pre-treatment blood, which suggests peripheral recruitment. Where the novel T cell clones came from was not identified, and possible sources could include lymphoid organs or rare unexpanded clones inside the tumor or in the tumor periphery.

In regard to this clone: What this receptor recognizes is not known. No base-level quality is on record; no much larger clone is a single base apart.

The CDR3 goes from the cysteine to the phenylalanine over 15 residues. This entry keeps only the CDR3 DNA: 45 bases, framed from base 1. The V end gives up 6 bases and the J end 7 bases, leaving 11 bases in the junction not matched to a gene. Based on the germline V gene, the CDR1 and CDR2 sequences are MNHEY and SVGAGI. Deep TCRbeta sequencing was performed with the immunoSEQ platform. The published analysis was carried out like this. Only productive rearrangements were exported from the immunoSEQ Analyzer for downstream analysis. T cell phenotypes were assigned to bulk TCRbeta clonotypes by matching to single-cell RNA+TCR-seq clones sharing the same TCRbeta sequence. Using bulk TCR sequencing data, clone enrichment in tumor was calculated by dividing a clone's tumor frequency by the same clone's PBMC frequency. TCRs were grouped by GLIPH into specificity groups, defined as clusters of distinct TCRs likely recognizing common antigens via shared CDR3 motifs. TCRdb took over this immuneACCESS table, retaining in-frame rearrangements with V and J assigned. Such tables are incomplete; in checked studies, under half of the missing clones stem from an unresolved V gene, and the remainder is unexplained. V and J calls and clone size are copied from that table; D and trimming were computed from the DNA. Within this sample are around 49,000 clones, with approximately 84% of them counted one time only. The ten top clones hold 4% to 5% of the sample.

Explained via the paper, the time point label denotes: before anti-PD-1 therapy. Genomic DNA extracted from tumor biopsies or peripheral blood was used for bulk TCRbeta sequencing, with input ranging from about 550 ng to 6,004 ng. Every patient was a poor candidate for surgical resection and had histologically proven advanced or metastatic basal or squamous cell carcinoma. Of the 10 or so patients in the basal cell carcinoma cohort, about 8 underwent bulk tumor TCR sequencing. The sequence joins TRBV6-5 to TRBJ2-1; 8 bases in between match TRBD1. The specimen comprised PBMCs, sampled before anti-PD-1 treatment. The sequence was obtained from a human donor with basal cell carcinoma. The sequenced DNA: TGTGCCAGCAGGGCCCCGGGACAGGTGTCGAATGAGCAGTTCTTC. Its amino acids are CASRAPGQVSNEQFF.